In this sample, the clone carrying this TCR beta chain turned up many times. The sample belongs to a study of T cells in Graves' hyperthyroidism and ophthalmopathy. The V gene end was trimmed by 5 bases and the J gene end by 5 bases; junction bases not matched to a gene: 10. Per germline, CDR1 MNHEY and CDR2 SMNVEV (reference sequence). This CDR3 is built from 16 residues. It was RNA transcripts that yielded the amplified TCR beta CDR3 regions. The TCR CDR3 first-round RT-PCR relied on the HTBI primer set. TCRdb passed the multiplex PCR reads through MiXCR, listing each CDR3 protein once. Of around 250,000 distinct CDR3 sequences detected, roughly 15% appear once; the ten largest clones hold about an eighth.

Sequencing used blood. The gene calls are TRBV27 and TRBJ2-7; 12 positions agree with TRBD1. This clonotype was obtained from a woman between 40 and 55 years old with Graves' hyperthyroidism that later progressed to Graves' ophthalmopathy. This CDR3 is CASSNRGQGAFHEQYF. DNA for the CDR3: TGTGCCAGCAGTAACCGGGGACAGGGGGCCTTTCACGAGCAGTACTTC.